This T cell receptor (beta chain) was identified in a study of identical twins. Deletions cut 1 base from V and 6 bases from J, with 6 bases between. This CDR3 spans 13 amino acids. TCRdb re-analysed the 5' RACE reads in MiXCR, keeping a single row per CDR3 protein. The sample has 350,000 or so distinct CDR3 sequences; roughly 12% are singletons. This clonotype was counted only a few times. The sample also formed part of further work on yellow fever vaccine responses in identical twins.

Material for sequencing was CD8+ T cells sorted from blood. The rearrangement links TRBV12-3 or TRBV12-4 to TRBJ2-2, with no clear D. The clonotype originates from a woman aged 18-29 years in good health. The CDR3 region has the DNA TGTGCCAGCAGTTTAGACTACCCCGGGGAGCTGTTTTTT. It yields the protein CASSLDYPGELFF.